A selection of T cell receptor beta chains follows, all from one sample in a study of early T cells in non-severe SARS-CoV-2 infection. Each CDR3 protein is one row after TCRdb ran MiXCR on the 5' RACE reads. The data hold about 33,000 distinct CDR3 sequences, with roughly 4.5% observed a single time. What was sequenced was whole blood. These receptors originate from an adult who was a healthcare worker with PCR-confirmed SARS-CoV-2 infection or an uninfected control (not recorded which). CDR3s include the opening cysteine and the closing phenylalanine or tryptophan. Each record gives: J gene, clone size, V gene, D gene, CDR3 DNA, CDR3 protein. D genes are given only for firm matches. A clone size is listed for some rows: how often the clone was seen (once, few, many), or a class if it is expanded.

TRBJ2-1	many	TRBV7-2	NA	TGTGCCAGCAGCTTCGAGACCCCCTCTTTCTTC	CASSFETPSFF
TRBJ2-1	many	TRBV18	TRBD2	TGTGCCAGCTCACGACTAGCGGGCTCCTACAATGAGCAGTTCTTC	CASSRLAGSYNEQFF
TRBJ2-5	NA	TRBV6-1	NA	TGTGCCAGCAGTGACTTGACAGGAACTATGGAGACCCAGTACTTC	CASSDLTGTMETQYF
TRBJ2-5	many	TRBV20-1	TRBD2	TGCAGTGGGACCCCTGCGGGGGGACAAGAGACCCAGTACTTC	CSGTPAGGQETQYF
TRBJ1-5	many	TRBV12-3/TRBV12-4	TRBD1	TGTGCCAGCAGTTTAGTAGGGACAGGGCATCAGCCCCAGCATTTT	CASSLVGTGHQPQHF
TRBJ1-5	many	TRBV6-5	NA	TGTGCCAGCAAAGCGGGGGAGGGCAATCAGCCCCAGCATTTT	CASKAGEGNQPQHF
TRBJ1-1	NA	TRBV28	NA	TGTGCCAGCAGTACGCCCCCCAACACTGAAGCTTTCTTT	CASSTPPNTEAFF
TRBJ1-2	many	TRBV30	TRBD1	TGTGCCTGGAGTCCGACAGGGAACTATGGCTACACCTTC	CAWSPTGNYGYTF
TRBJ2-2	few	TRBV20-1	NA	TGCAGTGGGAGTAGCGCCGGGGAGCTGTTTTTT	CSGSSAGELFF
TRBJ2-3	NA	TRBV12-3/TRBV12-4	TRBD2	TGTGCCAGCAGTTTTAGCGGGGGGCGGCCTTTTTACACAGATACGCAGTATTTT	CASSFSGGRPFYTDTQYF
TRBJ2-2	many	TRBV5-4	TRBD1	TGTGCCAGCAGCTTCGGCCGGGACAGGGTGACCGGGGAGCTGTTTTTT	CASSFGRDRVTGELFF
TRBJ2-2	many	TRBV7-7	TRBD2	TGTGCCAGCAGCCCGACCCGGGGGGACACCGGGGAGCTGTTTTTT	CASSPTRGDTGELFF
TRBJ2-1	many	TRBV6-6	TRBD1	TGTGCCAGCACAGGGGGTGGTGATGAGCAGTTCTTC	CASTGGGDEQFF
TRBJ1-4	many	TRBV18	TRBD1	TGTGCCAGCTCACCAGGACAGGATGAAAAACTGTTTTTT	CASSPGQDEKLFF
TRBJ2-7	many	TRBV20-1	NA	TGCAGTGCTAGAGCATTTGGGGCAGGGGTCCACGAGCAGTACTTC	CSARAFGAGVHEQYF
TRBJ1-4	many	TRBV7-6	TRBD1	TGTGCCAGCAGCCCCGGGACAGATGAAAAACTGTTTTTT	CASSPGTDEKLFF